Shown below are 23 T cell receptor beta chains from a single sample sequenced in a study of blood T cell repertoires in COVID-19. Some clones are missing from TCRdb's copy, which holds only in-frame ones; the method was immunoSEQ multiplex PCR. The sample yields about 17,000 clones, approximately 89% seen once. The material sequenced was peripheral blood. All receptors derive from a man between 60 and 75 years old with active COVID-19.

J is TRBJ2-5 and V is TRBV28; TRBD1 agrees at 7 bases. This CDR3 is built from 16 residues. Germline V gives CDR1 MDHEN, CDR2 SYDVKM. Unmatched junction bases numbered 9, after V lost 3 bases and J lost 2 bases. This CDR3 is CASSFEQGSRQETQYF. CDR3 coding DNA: TGTGCCAGCAGTTTCGAACAGGGGTCAAGACAAGAGACCCAGTACTTC.

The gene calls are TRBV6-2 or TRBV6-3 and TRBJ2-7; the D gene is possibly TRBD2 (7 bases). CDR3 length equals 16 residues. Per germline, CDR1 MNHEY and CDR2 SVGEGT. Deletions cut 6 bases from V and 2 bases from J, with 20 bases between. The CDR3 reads CASSGLLRGGPYEQYF. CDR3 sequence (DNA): TGTGCCAGCAGCGGTCTTTTGAGGGGGGGCCCCTACGAGCAGTACTTC.

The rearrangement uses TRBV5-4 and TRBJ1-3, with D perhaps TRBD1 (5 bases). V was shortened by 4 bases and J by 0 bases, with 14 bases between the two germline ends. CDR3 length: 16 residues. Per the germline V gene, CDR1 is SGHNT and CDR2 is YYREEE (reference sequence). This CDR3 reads CASSPGLTGSGNTIYF. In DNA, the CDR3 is TGTGCCAGCAGCCCAGGGTTAACGGGCTCTGGAAACACCATATATTTT.

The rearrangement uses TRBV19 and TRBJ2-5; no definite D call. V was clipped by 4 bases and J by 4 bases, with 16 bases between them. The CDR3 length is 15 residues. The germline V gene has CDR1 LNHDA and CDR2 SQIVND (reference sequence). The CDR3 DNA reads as TGTGCCAGTAGTACCCGCGGTGAGAGGAGAGAGACCCAGTACTTC. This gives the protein CASSTRGERRETQYF.

The CDR3 loop reads CASSDIMGTDVHYGYTF. The CDR3 nucleotides read TGTGCCAGCAGTGATATTATGGGGACAGACGTTCACTATGGCTACACCTTC. The rearrangement uses TRBV6-1 and TRBJ1-2; 7 bases are a match to TRBD1. The germline CDR1 and CDR2 sequences are MNHNS and SASEGT. The CDR3 spans 17 residues. Unmatched junction bases numbered 13, after V lost 3 bases and J lost 3 bases.

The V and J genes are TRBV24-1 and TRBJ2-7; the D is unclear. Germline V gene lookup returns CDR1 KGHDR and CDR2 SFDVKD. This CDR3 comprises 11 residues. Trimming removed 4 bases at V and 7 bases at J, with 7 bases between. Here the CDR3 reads CATSEGPEQYF. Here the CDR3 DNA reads TGTGCCACCAGTGAGGGCCCAGAGCAGTACTTC.

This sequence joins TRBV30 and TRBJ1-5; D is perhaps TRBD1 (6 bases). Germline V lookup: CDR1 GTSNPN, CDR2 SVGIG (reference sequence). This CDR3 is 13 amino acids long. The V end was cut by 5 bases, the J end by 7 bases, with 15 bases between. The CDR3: CAWAGQTQQPQHF. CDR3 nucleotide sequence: TGTGCCTGGGCGGGACAAACACAACAGCCCCAGCATTTT. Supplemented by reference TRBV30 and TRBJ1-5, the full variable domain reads SQTIHQWPATLVQPVGSPLSLECTVEGTSNPNLYWYRQAAGRGLQLLFYSVGIGQISSEVPQNLSASRPQDRQFILSSKKLLLSDSGFYLCAWAGQTQQPQHFGDGTRLSIL.

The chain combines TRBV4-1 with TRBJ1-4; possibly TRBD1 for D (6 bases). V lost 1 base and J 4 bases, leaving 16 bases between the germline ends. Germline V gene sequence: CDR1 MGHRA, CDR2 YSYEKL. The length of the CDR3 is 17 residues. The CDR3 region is CASSQGRGGGGNEKLFF. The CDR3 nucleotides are TGCGCCAGCAGCCAAGGACGGGGCGGGGGCGGTAATGAAAAACTGTTTTTT.

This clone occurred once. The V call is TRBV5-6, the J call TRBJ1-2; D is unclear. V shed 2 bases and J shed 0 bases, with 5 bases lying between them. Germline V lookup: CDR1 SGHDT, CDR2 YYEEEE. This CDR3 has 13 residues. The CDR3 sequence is CASSFTTNYGYTF. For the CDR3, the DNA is TGTGCCAGCAGCTTCACTACTAACTATGGCTACACCTTC.

The CDR3 DNA follows: TGTGCCAGCAGTCTACAGGGGGCAGGTAATGAGCAGTTCTTC. Encoded protein: CASSLQGAGNEQFF. V is TRBV5-4 and J is TRBJ2-1; 9 bases line up with TRBD1. Germline CDR1 and CDR2: SGHNT and YYREEE (reference sequence). V lost 5 bases, J lost 7 bases, and 7 bases stayed unmatched. The CDR3 contains 14 residues.

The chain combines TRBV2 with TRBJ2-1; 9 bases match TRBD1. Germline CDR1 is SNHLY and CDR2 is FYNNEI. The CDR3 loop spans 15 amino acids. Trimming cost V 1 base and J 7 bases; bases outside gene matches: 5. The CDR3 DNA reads TGTGCCAGCAGTGAAGGGCGGACAGGGGTTAATGAGCAGTTCTTC. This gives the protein CASSEGRTGVNEQFF. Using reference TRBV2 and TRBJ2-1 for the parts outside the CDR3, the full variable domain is EPEVTQTPSHQVTQMGQEVILRCVPISNHLYFYWYRQILGQKVEFLVSFYNNEISEKSEIFDDQFSVERPDGSNFTLKIRSTKLEDSAMYFCASSEGRTGVNEQFFGPGTRLTVL.

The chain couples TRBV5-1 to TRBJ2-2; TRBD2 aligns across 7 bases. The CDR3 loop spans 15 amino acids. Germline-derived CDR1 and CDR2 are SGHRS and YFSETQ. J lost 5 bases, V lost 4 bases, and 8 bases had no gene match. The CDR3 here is CASSKGLDRTGELFF. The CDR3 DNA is TGCGCCAGCAGCAAAGGACTAGATCGGACCGGGGAGCTGTTTTTT.

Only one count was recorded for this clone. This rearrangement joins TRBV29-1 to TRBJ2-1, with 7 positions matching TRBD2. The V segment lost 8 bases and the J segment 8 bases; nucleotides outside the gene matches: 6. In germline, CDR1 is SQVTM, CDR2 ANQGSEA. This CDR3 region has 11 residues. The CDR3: CSMGTTDEQFF. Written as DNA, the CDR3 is TGCAGCATGGGGACTACGGATGAGCAGTTCTTC.

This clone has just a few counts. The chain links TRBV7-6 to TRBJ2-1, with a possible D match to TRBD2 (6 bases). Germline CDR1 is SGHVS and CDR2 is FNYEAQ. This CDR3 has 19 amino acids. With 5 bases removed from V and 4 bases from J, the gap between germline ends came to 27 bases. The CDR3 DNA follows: TGTGCCAGCAGCCTCAACCCCCCGCCGGCGGGGCCTAAGTACAATGAGCAGTTCTTC. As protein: CASSLNPPPAGPKYNEQFF. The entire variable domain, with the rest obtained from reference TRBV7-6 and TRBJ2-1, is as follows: GAGVSQSPRYKVTKRGQDVALRCDPISGHVSLYWYRQALGQGPEFLTYFNYEAQQDKSGLPNDRFSAERPEGSISTLTIQRTEQRDSAMYRCASSLNPPPAGPKYNEQFFGPGTRLTVL.

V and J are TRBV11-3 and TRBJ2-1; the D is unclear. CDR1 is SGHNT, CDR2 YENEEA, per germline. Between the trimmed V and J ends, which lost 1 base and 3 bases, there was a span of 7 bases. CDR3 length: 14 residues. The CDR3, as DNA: TGTGCCAGCAGCTTAGCCGGGTTCTACAATGAGCAGTTCTTC. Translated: CASSLAGFYNEQFF.

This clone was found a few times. The DNA for the CDR3 is TGTGCCAGCAGCGGGCGACAGGCCTCTGGAAACACCATATATTTT. Amino acid sequence: CASSGRQASGNTIYF. The V and J genes are TRBV9 and TRBJ1-3; D is perhaps TRBD1 (6 bases). The V and J ends lost 3 bases and 0 bases respectively, with 10 bases between them. The CDR3 spans 15 residues. CDR1 SGDLS and CDR2 YYNGEE come from the germline V gene.

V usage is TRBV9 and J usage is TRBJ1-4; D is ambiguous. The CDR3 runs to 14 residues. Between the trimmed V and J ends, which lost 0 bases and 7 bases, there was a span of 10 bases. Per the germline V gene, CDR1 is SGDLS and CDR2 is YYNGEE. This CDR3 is CASSVGGYREKLFF. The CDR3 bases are TGTGCCAGCAGCGTAGGAGGGTATCGTGAAAAACTGTTTTTT.

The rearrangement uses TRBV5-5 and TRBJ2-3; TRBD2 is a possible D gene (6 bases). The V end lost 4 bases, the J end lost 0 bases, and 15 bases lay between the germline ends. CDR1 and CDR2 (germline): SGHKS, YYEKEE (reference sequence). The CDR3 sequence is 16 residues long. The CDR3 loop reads CASSVPGVSSTDTQYF. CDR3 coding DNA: TGTGCCAGCAGCGTCCCGGGGGTCTCTAGCACAGATACGCAGTATTTT.

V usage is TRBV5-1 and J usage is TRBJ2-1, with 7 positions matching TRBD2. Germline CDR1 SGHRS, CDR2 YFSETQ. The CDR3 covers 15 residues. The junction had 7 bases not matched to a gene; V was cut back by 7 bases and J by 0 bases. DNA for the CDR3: TGCGCCAGCTCGGGAGGAGCAGCCTCCTACAATGAGCAGTTCTTC. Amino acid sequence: CASSGGAASYNEQFF.

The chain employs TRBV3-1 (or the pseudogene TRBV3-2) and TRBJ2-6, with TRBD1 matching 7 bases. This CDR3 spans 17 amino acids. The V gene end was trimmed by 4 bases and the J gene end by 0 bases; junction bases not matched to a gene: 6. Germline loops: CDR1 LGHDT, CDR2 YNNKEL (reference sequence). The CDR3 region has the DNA TGTGCCAGCAGCCTTAGGACAGGTGGCTCTGGGGCCAACGTCCTGACTTTC. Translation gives CASSLRTGGSGANVLTF.

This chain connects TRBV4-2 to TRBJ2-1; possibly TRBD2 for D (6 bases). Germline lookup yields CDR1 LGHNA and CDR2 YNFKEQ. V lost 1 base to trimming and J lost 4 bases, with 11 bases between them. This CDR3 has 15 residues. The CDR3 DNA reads TGTGCCAGCAGCCAAGCCCCTGGGGGGTACAATGAGCAGTTCTTC. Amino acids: CASSQAPGGYNEQFF.

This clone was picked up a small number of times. Written as DNA, the CDR3 is TGTGCCAGTGCAGCGACCCTGGCGAGGAACATTCAGTACTTC. This sequence encodes CASAATLARNIQYF. This rearrangement joins TRBV19 to TRBJ2-4; D gene uncertain. The germline CDR1 and CDR2 sequences are LNHDA and SQIVND (reference sequence). The CDR3 runs to 14 residues. Trimming shortened V by 8 bases and J by 7 bases, and 18 bases separated the two germline ends.

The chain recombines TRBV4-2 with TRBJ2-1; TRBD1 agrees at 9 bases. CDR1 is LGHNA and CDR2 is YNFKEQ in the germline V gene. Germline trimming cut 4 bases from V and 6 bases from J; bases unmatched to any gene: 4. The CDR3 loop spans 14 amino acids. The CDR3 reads CASSLMTGGNEQFF. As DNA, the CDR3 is TGTGCCAGCAGCCTGATGACAGGGGGCAATGAGCAGTTCTTC.